What follows describes a single T cell receptor (beta chain). What this receptor recognizes is not known. No per-base quality is available; no much larger clone lies one base away. The library came from the immunoSEQ multiplex PCR assay. High-throughput TCR-beta CDR3 sequencing of genomic DNA from most patients was performed by Adaptive Biotechnologies. Per the source publication's procedure: Adaptive's ImmunoSEQ software was the source of the TCR sequencing data for 15 to 20 patients, while a few other patients were processed with MiXCR and VDJtools. CDR3 nucleotide sequences shared between donor and recipient were removed because their origin could not be assigned. Alloreactive clones required at least 2-fold expansion over unstimulated cells and minimum CFSE-low frequency of 0.002% (template counts) or 0.001% (read counts). A clone was considered mappable if detected in the sequenced pre-transplant spleen, lymph node, or MLR CFSE-low populations of the donor or recipient. The cumulative frequency of alloreactive clones was calculated as a percentage of all sequences, weighted by copy number. Imported from immuneACCESS, the table was reduced by TCRdb to in-frame sequences with V and J called. These copies leave out some clones; in studies compared against another copy, an unresolved V gene accounts for under half, and the cause of the remainder is not known. V and J calls and clone size come straight from that table; D and trimming were deduced from the DNA. Recorded for this sample are around 15,000 clones; just under 70% of them occurred a single time. Clones ranked in the top ten supply around 23% of the sample.

Intraepithelial and lamina propria lymphocytes were isolated from graft specimens using dithiothreitol, EDTA incubations and collagenase D digestion. Bulk TCR-beta sequencing was performed on serial intestinal graft biopsy specimens collected as late as 600 days after transplant. The data are from a study of graft-versus-host responses after intestinal transplantation (dated by TCRdb to the early 2020s). Regarding the research as a whole: The transplants that recipients received were multivisceral, liver-intestinal, or isolated intestinal. Every recipient was given anti-thymocyte globulin induction, then maintenance tacrolimus and steroids for two to three years. Bulk TCR-beta CDR3 sequencing was used to track graft-versus-host and host-versus-graft alloreactive T cell clones in the graft, circulation and bone marrow after intestinal transplantation. To identify alloreactive clones, pre-transplant mixed lymphocyte reaction products were sequenced and then compared with unstimulated pre-transplant donor and recipient T cells. A cohort of about two dozen intestinal transplant recipients, including one retransplant, was enrolled, and a few patients lacking pretransplant specimens were excluded. Donor T cell macrochimerism was defined as a peak of at least 4% donor T cells among recipient peripheral blood mononuclear cells. Instead of going to the commercial service, samples from a few later patients were sequenced in-house on an Illumina MiSeq and processed with MiXCR. Overall results and qualifications from the work: GvH clones were detected in recipient bone marrow, and some of these GvH clones were observed earlier in ileal mucosa or blood, consistent with an intestinal mucosal origin. High GvH to HvG T cell clonal ratios were observed in the allografts of patients with donor T cell macrochimerism. Early after transplant, peak levels of circulating GvH clones were found to be associated with declines in HvG clones. Conclusions were limited by the relatively low number and heterogeneity of intestinal transplant patients.

Based on the germline V gene, the CDR1 and CDR2 sequences are ENHRY and SYGVKD. Its CDR3 holds 12 amino acids, cysteine through phenylalanine. Solely the CDR3 DNA is kept, with 36 bases framed from the first base. The junction shows trimming of 3 bases on V and 3 bases on J, plus 2 bases between the germline ends. This sequence was found in a human patient who received an intestinal transplant, so some T cells may come from the graft donor. Sequenced here: ileum tissue, sampled around 99 weeks after intestinal transplantation. Recombination joined TRBV10-3 with TRBJ1-4; no D gene can be assigned with confidence. The DNA is TGTGCCATCAGTGAATCTAATGAAAAACTGTTTTTT. It translates to CAISESNEKLFF.